This TCR beta chain was sequenced for a study of T cells in narcolepsy. Study outcomes and limitations: Blood of same and different patients, but not healthy controls, reportedly held recurring autoreactive clonotypes.

The CDR3 runs to 15 residues. CDR1 and CDR2 (germline): SGHKS, YYEKEE (reference sequence). Trimming removed 0 bases from V and 7 bases from J, with 17 bases in between. As regards this clone: Its antigen is currently unknown.

The repertoire was sequenced with immunoSEQ multiplex PCR; TCRdb's copy has only in-frame clones and lacks some. The sample lists about 32,000 clones; 70% to 80% were seen once. This clonotype was sampled from a human donor with narcolepsy. Sequenced: CD45RA- memory CD4+ T cells from PBMCs. The chain employs TRBV5-5 and TRBJ2-7; TRBD1 is a possible D gene (6 bases). The CDR3 DNA reads as TGTGCCAGCAGCTTGGGACAGGCCAATTTGGGGGAGCAGTACTTC. Translated: CASSLGQANLGEQYF.